The 19 T cell receptor beta chains listed next were all sequenced from one sample in a study of T-cell reconstitution after alpha-beta-depleted transplantation in children. Unique molecular identifiers featured in how the TCRbeta library was prepared. TCRdb re-called the PCR reads through MiXCR, storing one row per CDR3 protein. Among 780,000 or so distinct CDR3 sequences listed, roughly 15% were seen once. Sample: PBMCs, mostly from graft donor cells, taken 360 days after TCRalphabeta/CD19-depleted stem cell transplant. The receptors derive from a male patient under 18 who had a stem cell transplant for acute lymphoblastic leukemia, so the T cells may come from the graft donor.

This clonotype was recorded a few times. The V gene is TRBV27, the J gene TRBJ2-1; D is possibly TRBD2 (6 bases). The V gene's germline CDR1 is MNHEY and CDR2 SMNVEV (reference sequence). The CDR3 length is 13 residues. The ends were cut back, 5 bases at V and 7 bases at J, with 12 bases in the middle. CDR3 amino acids: CASSRGTPNEQFF. The CDR3 DNA sequence: TGTGCCAGCAGTAGAGGGACTCCTAATGAGCAGTTCTTC.

This clonotype was recorded a few times. The CDR3 sequence: CASKWGYRVDYNEQFF. The CDR3, as DNA: TGTGCCAGCAAATGGGGTTATCGCGTCGACTACAATGAGCAGTTCTTC. The chain joins TRBV6-1 to TRBJ2-1; unclear D gene. Germline CDR1 and CDR2: MNHNS and SASEGT. The CDR3 is 16 residues long. Trimming stripped 7 bases from V and 3 bases from J, with 19 bases between.

This chain joins TRBV9 and TRBJ1-1; D unclear. The CDR3 extends over 13 amino acids. Germline V CDR1 and CDR2: SGDLS, YYNGEE. V was clipped by 6 bases and J by 4 bases, with 13 bases between them. The CDR3 DNA reads as TGTGCCAGCAACCCGGGCGGTAGCACTGAAGCTTTCTTT. Protein sequence: CASNPGGSTEAFF.

This clonotype turned up a few times. The genes are TRBV20-1 and TRBJ2-1; TRBD2 matches 8 bases. From germline, CDR1 is DFQATT and CDR2 SNEGSKA (reference sequence). The CDR3 totals 15 residues. Unmatched junction bases numbered 6, after V lost 3 bases and J lost 2 bases. This chain's CDR3 is CSARVSGTPYNEQFF. The CDR3 bases are TGCAGTGCTAGGGTTAGCGGGACCCCCTACAATGAGCAGTTCTTC.

J is TRBJ2-2 and V is TRBV7-2, with D tentatively TRBD2 (5 bases). From germline, CDR1 is SGHTA and CDR2 FQGNSA. The CDR3 has 16 residues. Trimming stripped 2 bases from V and 0 bases from J, with 10 bases between. The CDR3 DNA reads as TGTGCCAGCAGCTTACGCGGGCTCCCGAACACCGGGGAGCTGTTTTTT. Translated: CASSLRGLPNTGELFF. Complete variable domain (other parts from reference TRBV7-2 and TRBJ2-2): GAGVSQSPSNKVTEKGKDVELRCDPISGHTALYWYRQSLGQGLEFLIYFQGNSAPDKSGLPSDRFSAERTGGSVSTLTIQRTQQEDSAVYLCASSLRGLPNTGELFFGEGSRLTVL.

This chain links TRBV11-2 with TRBJ2-1, with D uncertain. V dropped 1 base and J dropped 8 bases, with 12 bases sitting between them. There are 14 residues in the CDR3. Per germline, CDR1 SGHAT and CDR2 FQNNGV. Here the CDR3 reads CASSLVRWSDEQFF. CDR3 nucleotide sequence: TGTGCCAGCAGCTTAGTTCGATGGAGTGATGAGCAGTTCTTC. Based on the CDR3 plus reference TRBV11-2 and TRBJ2-1, the full variable domain is EAGVAQSPRYKIIEKRQSVAFWCNPISGHATLYWYQQILGQGPKLLIQFQNNGVVDDSQLPKDRFSAERLKGVDSTLKIQPAKLEDSAVYLCASSLVRWSDEQFFGPGTRLTVL.

This clonotype occurred a few times. V usage is TRBV12-3 or TRBV12-4 and J usage is TRBJ1-5, with TRBD1 matching over 8 bases. J lost 0 bases, V lost 6 bases, and 10 bases had no gene match. The length of the CDR3 is 17 residues. This chain's CDR3 is CASRRQGTVDSNQPQHF. CDR3 bases: TGTGCCAGCAGAAGACAGGGGACTGTTGATAGCAATCAGCCCCAGCATTTT.

V and J are TRBV7-9 and TRBJ2-3; 7 nucleotides match TRBD1. The CDR3 sequence is 13 residues long. The trim removed 11 bases at V and 4 bases at J, leaving 9 bases unmatched. Per the germline V gene, CDR1 is SEHNR and CDR2 is FQNEAQ (reference sequence). The CDR3 sequence: CAGHRQGSDTQYF. The CDR3 DNA reads TGTGCCGGGCACAGACAGGGTTCAGATACGCAGTATTTT.

This clonotype was detected only a few times. J is TRBJ2-7 and V is TRBV4-1; 8 bases map to TRBD2. There are 16 residues in the CDR3. The germline CDR1 and CDR2 sequences are MGHRA and YSYEKL. V lost 5 bases, J lost 0 bases, and 9 bases stayed unmatched. Here the CDR3 DNA reads TGCGCCAGCAGCACCACAAGCGGGGGAGCCTCCTACGAGCAGTACTTC. Translated: CASSTTSGGASYEQYF.

The chain links TRBV27 to TRBJ2-1, with TRBD2 matching 11 bases. CDR1 and CDR2 (germline): MNHEY, SMNVEV (reference sequence). The CDR3 is 16 residues long. V lost 7 bases and J lost 4; bases outside the gene matches: 9. In DNA, the CDR3 is TGTGCCAGCACTCGAGGGGGGACTAGCGGATACAATGAGCAGTTCTTC. It is translated as CASTRGGTSGYNEQFF.

This clonotype was counted a few times. The CDR3 sequence: CSATGHHFLSYEQYF. The CDR3 nucleotides read TGCAGTGCTACGGGACATCATTTTCTCTCCTACGAGCAGTACTTC. The chain combines TRBV20-1 with TRBJ2-7, with D maybe TRBD1 (6 bases). Germline values: CDR1 DFQATT, CDR2 SNEGSKA (reference sequence). This CDR3 is built from 15 residues. The V gene lost 4 bases and the J gene lost 0 bases, with 16 bases spanning the gap.

In its sample, this clonotype was seen a few times. J is TRBJ2-3 and V is TRBV7-2; D unclear. Germline V lookup: CDR1 SGHTA, CDR2 FQGNSA. The ends were cut back, 5 bases at V and 7 bases at J, with 10 bases in the middle. The CDR3 contains 12 residues. CDR3 coding DNA: TGTGCCAGCAGCCCTGGTCTTTATACGCAGTATTTT. Its protein is CASSPGLYTQYF. Complete variable domain (other parts from reference TRBV7-2 and TRBJ2-3): GAGVSQSPSNKVTEKGKDVELRCDPISGHTALYWYRQSLGQGLEFLIYFQGNSAPDKSGLPSDRFSAERTGGSVSTLTIQRTQQEDSAVYLCASSPGLYTQYFGPGTRLTVL.

The CDR3 loop is CASSQETDRAYEQYF. The CDR3 DNA is TGTGCCAGCAGCCAAGAAACGGACAGGGCCTACGAGCAGTACTTC. The chain combines TRBV4-2 with TRBJ2-7; 8 bases map to TRBD1. This CDR3 comprises 15 residues. CDR1 is LGHNA and CDR2 is YNFKEQ in the germline V gene. The ends lost 0 bases at V and 2 bases at J; junction bases unmatched: 3.

This clonotype was recorded many times. This chain links TRBV10-3 with TRBJ2-7; D is tentatively TRBD1 or TRBD2 (5 bases each). The germline V gene encodes CDR1 ENHRY and CDR2 SYGVKD. This CDR3 is built from 14 residues. Trimming cost V 6 bases and J 4 bases, with 16 bases left between them. The CDR3 DNA reads as TGTGCCATCAGCTACTGGGACGGATATTACGAGCAGTACTTC. As protein: CAISYWDGYYEQYF.

The chain uses TRBV11-2 and TRBJ1-3; 7 positions agree with TRBD1. The V gene's germline CDR1 is SGHAT and CDR2 FQNNGV. The CDR3 runs to 17 residues. With 1 base clipped from V and 3 bases from J, the junction kept 9 bases outside the gene matches. The CDR3 loop reads CASSLGRGTVYGNTIYF. The CDR3 DNA reads TGTGCCAGCAGCTTAGGCCGGGGGACAGTCTATGGAAACACCATATATTTT.

The chain employs TRBV6-1 and TRBJ2-7; D unresolved. The ends were cut back, 7 bases at V and 4 bases at J, with 20 bases in the middle. Germline loops: CDR1 MNHNS, CDR2 SASEGT. The CDR3 covers 15 residues. CDR3 DNA sequence: TGTGCCAGCATGAGAAGGAAGGCAGACCAATACGAGCAGTACTTC. It translates to CASMRRKADQYEQYF.

This chain connects TRBV3-1 to TRBJ2-3, with TRBD2 matching over 11 bases. Germline V gives CDR1 LGHDT, CDR2 YNNKEL (reference sequence). The CDR3 extends over 17 amino acids. V dropped 3 bases and J dropped 6; count of bases not matched to a gene: 11. In DNA form, the CDR3 reads TGTGCCAGCAGCCATCGCCCTGGGCTAGCGGGAGGTGATACGCAGTATTTT. Protein sequence: CASSHRPGLAGGDTQYF.

This clonotype was recorded a few times. V and J are TRBV9 and TRBJ2-3, with 12 bases aligning to TRBD2. From germline, CDR1 is SGDLS and CDR2 YYNGEE. The V gene end was trimmed by 3 bases and the J gene end by 6 bases; junction bases not matched to a gene: 14. CDR3 size: 18 residues. CDR3 bases: TGTGCCAGCAGCGAGCCCCTCGGACTAGCGGGGACCCCCGATACGCAGTATTTT. This translates into CASSEPLGLAGTPDTQYF.

This clonotype was detected a few times. The chain has TRBV15 and TRBJ1-6; D remains ambiguous. Germline loops: CDR1 LNHNV, CDR2 YYDKDF (reference sequence). With 0 bases removed from V and 8 bases from J, the gap between germline ends came to 17 bases. The CDR3 consists of 17 residues. The CDR3 region is CATSRDQRPSEHSPLHF. The DNA of the CDR3 is TGTGCCACCAGCAGAGATCAACGGCCCTCTGAGCATTCACCCCTCCACTTT. The full variable domain, rest sourced from reference TRBV15 and TRBJ1-6, is DAMVIQNPRYQVTQFGKPVTLSCSQTLNHNVMYWYQQKSSQAPKLLFHYYDKDFNNEADTPDNFQSRRPNTSFCFLDIRSPGLGDTAMYLCATSRDQRPSEHSPLHFGNGTRLTVT.